Below, 13 T cell receptor beta chains from the same sample are listed, as sequenced in a study of cytomegalovirus exposure and HLA in healthy donors. In the PCR, 60 Vbeta and 13 Jbeta primers were used. This table comes from immunoSEQ multiplex PCR, and its TCRdb copy is limited to in-frame clones, with some not included. The table gives fewer than 150,000 clones; the top ten clones make up 1.5% to 2% of it. Material: PBMCs. Receptor source: a woman aged 55-70 years in good health and CMV-seronegative.

J is TRBJ2-7 and V is TRBV6-1; TRBD2 is a possible D gene (6 bases). CDR1 is MNHNS and CDR2 is SASEGT in the germline V gene. The CDR3 is 14 residues long. Trimming cost V 3 bases and J 4 bases, with 13 bases left between them. CDR3 nucleotides: TGTGCCAGCAGTGAGGGGGACGCGGGGTACGAGCAGTACTTC. Amino acids: CASSEGDAGYEQYF.

V usage is TRBV5-1 and J usage is TRBJ2-7; D is uncertain. V was shortened by 4 bases and J by 0 bases, with 14 bases between the two germline ends. The germline V gene has CDR1 SGHRS and CDR2 YFSETQ. This CDR3 spans 15 amino acids. The chain's CDR3 is CASSSSTRPSYEQYF. CDR3 DNA: TGCGCCAGCAGCAGCTCGACACGTCCCTCCTACGAGCAGTACTTC. The whole variable domain, filled in from reference TRBV5-1 and TRBJ2-7, reads KAGVTQTPRYLIKTRGQQVTLSCSPISGHRSVSWYQQTPGQGLQFLFEYFSETQRNKGNFPGRFSGRQFSNSRSEMNVSTLELGDSALYLCASSSSTRPSYEQYFGPGTRLTVT.

The CDR3 reads CASSHRDSSYEQYF. CDR3 bases: TGTGCCAGCAGCCACCGGGACTCTTCCTACGAGCAGTACTTC. The chain couples TRBV5-8 to TRBJ2-7, with D possibly being TRBD2 (6 bases). There are 14 residues in the CDR3. The V gene lost 4 bases and the J gene lost 1 base, with 12 bases spanning the gap. Germline V CDR1 and CDR2: SGHTS, YDEGEE.

The chain uses TRBV10-3 and TRBJ1-6; 8 positions agree with TRBD1. The CDR3 spans 14 residues. V lost 5 bases, J lost 10 bases, and 7 bases stayed unmatched. Per germline, CDR1 ENHRY and CDR2 SYGVKD. CDR3 sequence (DNA): TGTGCCATCAGTTTACTAGACAGGGGCTCACCCCTCCACTTT. It specifies CAISLLDRGSPLHF.

The chain has TRBV6-5 and TRBJ1-4; 8 bases are shared with TRBD1. Germline assignment: CDR1 MNHEY and CDR2 SVGAGI. Losses at the gene ends were 6 bases for V and 11 bases for J; bases not matched to a gene: 8. The CDR3 loop spans 13 amino acids. The DNA of the CDR3 is TGTGCCAGCAGAATGACAGGGGTCGGGAAACTGTTTTTT. Translating gives CASRMTGVGKLFF.

This chain links TRBV4-1 with TRBJ2-3; TRBD2 matches at 11 bases. V lost 3 bases to trimming and J lost 1 base; unmatched junction nucleotides: 6. Germline V gene sequence: CDR1 MGHRA, CDR2 YSYEKL. The CDR3 extends over 17 amino acids. The CDR3 here is CASSQIAGGPGTDTQYF. The CDR3, as DNA: TGCGCCAGCAGCCAGATAGCGGGGGGGCCGGGCACAGATACGCAGTATTTT.

This rearrangement joins TRBV5-4 to TRBJ2-5; TRBD2 matches at 12 bases. The end of the DNA aligns better with TRBJ2-7, so the J call may be wrong. Germline values: CDR1 SGHNT, CDR2 YYREEE (reference sequence). There are 17 residues in the CDR3. The CDR3 region has the DNA TGTGCCAGCAGCCGCACTAGCGGGAGGCCCAGCTCCTACGAGCAGTACTTC. It translates to CASSRTSGRPSSYEQYF.

The J gene is TRBJ2-5, the V gene TRBV2, with D possibly matching TRBD2 (5 bases). CDR1 is SNHLY and CDR2 is FYNNEI in the germline V gene. The CDR3 is 14 amino acids. Trimming removed 4 bases at V and 5 bases at J, with 14 bases between. The CDR3 DNA reads as TGTGCCAGCAGTGGGCGGGCGCCCCCGGAGACCCAGTACTTC. Translation: CASSGRAPPETQYF.

The rearrangement links TRBV7-3 to TRBJ2-1; D not resolved. V lost 5 bases to trimming and J lost 7 bases, with 12 bases between them. This CDR3 has 13 residues. From germline, CDR1 is SGHTA and CDR2 FQGTGA. This chain's CDR3 is CASSLSLTNEQFF. The CDR3 coding sequence is TGTGCCAGCAGCCTAAGTCTAACGAATGAGCAGTTCTTC.

V is TRBV7-3 and J is TRBJ2-2; 10 bases are a match to TRBD2. The CDR3 loop spans 17 amino acids. CDR1 is SGHTA, CDR2 FQGTGA, per germline. V dropped 4 bases and J dropped 5; count of bases not matched to a gene: 10. CDR3 bases: TGTGCCAGCAGCTCCATCCCGGGACTAGCGCAAACCGGGGAGCTGTTTTTT. Its translation is CASSSIPGLAQTGELFF.

The chain carries TRBV6-5 and TRBJ1-5; TRBD1 matches at 9 bases. Per the germline V gene, CDR1 is MNHEY and CDR2 is SVGAGI. CDR3 length: 15 residues. V dropped 0 bases and J dropped 4; count of bases not matched to a gene: 1. The CDR3 spells CASSYSGTGNQPQHF. DNA for the CDR3: TGTGCCAGCAGTTACTCGGGGACAGGGAATCAGCCCCAGCATTTT.

The chain links TRBV11-2 to TRBJ1-1; D is possibly TRBD1 (5 bases). Germline V gives CDR1 SGHAT, CDR2 FQNNGV. V dropped 5 bases and J dropped 0 bases, with 13 bases sitting between them. The CDR3 runs 15 residues. The CDR3 nucleotides read TGTGCCAGCAGCGGGGTACAGGACATGAACACTGAAGCTTTCTTT. Encoded protein: CASSGVQDMNTEAFF.

The J gene is TRBJ2-3, the V gene TRBV5-4; 12 bases line up with TRBD2. The germline V gene has CDR1 SGHNT and CDR2 YYREEE (reference sequence). The CDR3 is 15 amino acids. V dropped 5 bases and J dropped 3; count of bases not matched to a gene: 4. CDR3 sequence reads: CASRPLAGGTDTQYF. The CDR3 DNA reads TGTGCCAGCAGACCACTAGCGGGAGGTACAGATACGCAGTATTTT.